This passage covers 19 T cell receptor beta chains from one sample sequenced in a study of human T cells and chemical hapten exposure. TCRdb used MiXCR to reprocess the RACE reads, holding one entry per CDR3 protein. The sample comprises about 350,000 distinct CDR3 sequences, about 5% of which are singletons, and around 8.8% rests with the top ten. Time point of the sample: pre-sensitization, week 0. The treatment: therapeutic diphenylcyclopropenone sensitization with weekly scalp DPC. The specimen comprised whole blood, sampled in connection with sensitization to the hapten diphenylcyclopropenone (DPC). The receptors here all came from a woman between 18 and 29 years old with alopecia areata. Some clones in this sample may be carry-over from other donors' samples.

This clonotype was seen many times. The V call is TRBV10-3, the J call TRBJ2-3, with 11 bases lining up with TRBD2. The CDR3 extends over 19 amino acids. Germline CDR1 ENHRY, CDR2 SYGVKD. V was pared by 10 bases and J by 0 bases, with 18 bases of the junction left unmatched. DNA of the CDR3: TGTGCCACCCACCCGGGACTAGCGGTTAAAATGTCTAGCACAGATACGCAGTATTTT. This gives the protein CATHPGLAVKMSSTDTQYF.

This clonotype was observed at least ten times. The genes are TRBV4-3 and TRBJ1-6; D perhaps matches TRBD1 (5 bases). The CDR3 sequence is 15 residues long. Germline CDR1 LGHNA, CDR2 YSLEER. V lost 5 bases, J lost 5 bases, and 13 bases lay in between. The CDR3 sequence: CASSVLGDDNSPLHF. The CDR3 DNA reads as TGCGCCAGCAGCGTCTTGGGGGATGATAATTCACCCCTCCACTTT.

At least ten counts were recorded for this clonotype. This chain connects TRBV18 to TRBJ1-4; 7 positions match TRBD1. Germline lookup yields CDR1 KGHSH and CDR2 LQKENI. CDR3 length: 16 amino acids. J was trimmed by 5 bases and V by 3 bases; bases with no gene match: 9. The CDR3 bases are TGTGCCAGCTCACCCTCCCTGAAGGGACAGAATGAAAAACTGTTTTTT. This gives the protein CASSPSLKGQNEKLFF.

DNA for the CDR3: TGTGCCAGCAGCTTTGGTGGGACTAGCGGGGGCGGGGATACGCAGTATTTT. It yields the protein CASSFGGTSGGGDTQYF. The V gene is TRBV7-2, the J gene TRBJ2-3, with 14 bases that match TRBD2. Germline V gene data show CDR1 as SGHTA and CDR2 as FQGNSA. V shed 3 bases and J 6 bases; nucleotides not matched to a gene: 8. There are 17 residues in the CDR3.

This clonotype was recorded many times. The V gene is TRBV9, the J gene TRBJ1-6; possibly TRBD1 for D (6 bases). V lost 0 bases and J lost 9, with 10 bases in between. Germline values: CDR1 SGDLS, CDR2 YYNGEE. The CDR3 spans 14 residues. In DNA form, the CDR3 reads TGTGCCAGCAGCGTAGAAGGGGGTGGTTCACCCCTCCACTTT. It is translated as CASSVEGGGSPLHF. Together with reference TRBV9 and TRBJ1-6, the CDR3 gives the full variable domain: DSGVTQTPKHLITATGQRVTLRCSPRSGDLSVYWYQQSLDQGLQFLIQYYNGEERAKGNILERFSAQQFPDLHSELNLSSLELGDSALYFCASSVEGGGSPLHFGNGTRLTVT.

This clonotype appeared many times. An end of the junction does not agree with germline; a read error may underlie this. The chain couples TRBV15 to TRBJ1-4, with unresolved D. CDR1 and CDR2 from the germline V gene are LNHNV and YYDKDF (reference sequence). CDR3 length equals 12 residues. The CDR3 reads CATSRDTRPTTF. CDR3 DNA: TGTGCCACCAGCAGAGATACCCGGCCTACCACTTTT.

The CDR3 nucleotides are TGCGCCAGCAGCTCCCAAGTGGGAGGGAGGAGAGCTTTCTTT. Protein sequence: CASSSQVGGRRAFF. The chain uses TRBV5-1 and TRBJ1-1; D gene ambiguous. The CDR3 covers 14 residues. V was trimmed by 3 bases and J by 10 bases, leaving 19 bases between them. CDR1 and CDR2 from the germline V gene are SGHRS and YFSETQ.

In this sample, this clonotype turned up many times. CDR3 region: CASRGGANVLTF. The CDR3, as DNA: TGTGCCAGCAGGGGCGGGGCCAACGTCCTGACTTTC. V is TRBV18 and J is TRBJ2-6, with a tentative D call TRBD1 (5 bases). From germline, CDR1 is KGHSH and CDR2 LQKENI. The CDR3 has 12 amino acids. V lost 8 bases and J 4 bases, leaving 6 bases between the germline ends.

This clonotype was observed at least ten times. The J gene is TRBJ2-6, the V gene TRBV6-2 or TRBV6-3; a weak D match, TRBD1 (6 bases). Germline CDR1 reads MNHEY; CDR2 reads SVGEGT. Trimming stripped 4 bases from V and 0 bases from J, with 19 bases between. CDR3 length equals 19 residues. The CDR3 here is CASSSITTGPSSGANVLTF. For the CDR3, the DNA is TGTGCCAGCAGTTCTATTACAACAGGGCCCTCCTCTGGGGCCAACGTCCTGACTTTC.

This clonotype has at least ten counts. The chain links TRBV28 to TRBJ1-2, with TRBD1 identical over 10 bases. The CDR3 has 14 residues. J lost 5 bases, V lost 5 bases, and 5 bases had no gene match. Germline CDR1 and CDR2: MDHEN and SYDVKM. The CDR3 spells CASSLGQGVYGYTF. The DNA of the CDR3 is TGTGCCAGCAGTCTCGGACAGGGGGTTTATGGCTACACCTTC.

This clonotype was counted a few times. J is TRBJ2-1 and V is TRBV5-1; 7 positions match TRBD1. V lost 4 bases, J lost 8 bases, and 9 bases stayed unmatched. The CDR3 spans 14 residues. Germline V gives CDR1 SGHRS, CDR2 YFSETQ. The CDR3 nucleotides are TGCGCCAGCAGCCGAACAGGGGCCCGGGATGAGCAGTTCTTC. Translated: CASSRTGARDEQFF.

The chain has TRBV7-8 and TRBJ2-5; D is unresolved. Trimming cost V 5 bases and J 5 bases, with 9 bases left between them. Germline V lookup: CDR1 SGHVS, CDR2 FQNEAQ. This CDR3 comprises 12 residues. The CDR3 is CASSPGWETQYF. The CDR3, as DNA: TGTGCCAGCAGCCCTGGCTGGGAGACCCAGTACTTC.

This clonotype was recorded at least ten times. This chain links TRBV9 with TRBJ1-2, with TRBD1 matching over 9 bases. The V gene's germline CDR1 is SGDLS and CDR2 YYNGEE. This CDR3 contains 15 residues. The trim removed 4 bases at V and 0 bases at J, leaving 4 bases unmatched. As DNA, the CDR3 is TGTGCCAGCAGCTCCAGGACAGGGGCTAACTATGGCTACACCTTC. Its protein product is CASSSRTGANYGYTF.

This rearrangement joins TRBV7-9 to TRBJ2-1; 9 bases align to TRBD1. This CDR3 spans 15 amino acids. Trimming at V came to 5 bases and at J to 7 bases, leaving 9 bases not matched to a gene. CDR1 and CDR2 (germline): SEHNR, FQNEAQ (reference sequence). The CDR3 DNA is TGTGCCAGCAGCCCCGCCGGACAGGGGAAGAATGAGCAGTTCTTC. Translation gives CASSPAGQGKNEQFF.

At least ten counts were recorded for this clonotype. The chain links TRBV6-2 or TRBV6-3 to TRBJ1-2, with 7 positions matching TRBD1. This CDR3 is built from 14 residues. The germline gives CDR1 MNHEY, CDR2 SVGEGT. The trim removed 6 bases at V and 4 bases at J, leaving 8 bases unmatched. CDR3: CASRPGGSVYGYTF. The CDR3 DNA is TGTGCCAGCAGGCCAGGGGGATCAGTCTATGGCTACACCTTC.

The sample holds many counts of this clonotype. The V gene is TRBV9, the J gene TRBJ1-4; 12 positions agree with TRBD1. Per germline, CDR1 SGDLS and CDR2 YYNGEE. CDR3 length: 15 residues. Unmatched junction bases numbered 6, after V lost 4 bases and J lost 8 bases. The CDR3 DNA sequence: TGTGCCAGCAGCCCTACCGGGACAGGGGGCGAAAAACTGTTTTTT. Its translation is CASSPTGTGGEKLFF.

This clonotype appeared many times. J is TRBJ2-5 and V is TRBV5-1; D is ambiguous. V gave up 5 bases and J gave up 3 bases, with 11 bases separating them. The CDR3 spans 13 residues. The germline V gene encodes CDR1 SGHRS and CDR2 YFSETQ. This chain's CDR3 is CASSNSVKETQYF. The CDR3 coding sequence is TGCGCCAGCAGTAACTCAGTGAAAGAGACCCAGTACTTC.

This clonotype was counted many times. V is TRBV4-3 and J is TRBJ2-3; weak D call: TRBD2 (5 bases). The CDR3 consists of 16 residues. Per germline, CDR1 LGHNA and CDR2 YSLEER. Trimming cost V 1 base and J 6 bases, with 17 bases left between them. The CDR3 reads CASSQGGSRSGDTQYF. The CDR3 DNA sequence: TGCGCCAGCAGCCAAGGCGGCAGCCGCTCGGGGGATACGCAGTATTTT.

This clonotype was observed many times. The chain is built from TRBV6-5 and TRBJ2-7; 10 nucleotides line up with TRBD1. Germline lookup yields CDR1 MNHEY and CDR2 SVGAGI. The CDR3 loop spans 13 amino acids. V shed 6 bases and J 6 bases; nucleotides not matched to a gene: 5. This CDR3 is CASRRDRGSEQYF. CDR3 nucleotides: TGTGCCAGCAGAAGGGACAGGGGAAGCGAGCAGTACTTC.